The T cell receptor beta chain described here comes from a study of cytomegalovirus exposure and HLA in healthy donors. This CDR3 spans 16 amino acids. Trimming left V 5 bases short and J 3 bases short, with 14 bases between. CDR1 is LNHDA, CDR2 SQIVND, per germline (reference sequence). Details on this clone: Its antigen remains unknown.

TCRdb keeps only in-frame clones here, not all; method: immunoSEQ multiplex PCR. The sample has 180,000 or so clones; about 83% are singletons. Notes on the study in general: Among the CMV-associated chains, a few were confirmed in vitro as specific for CMV antigens. Both high specificity and high sensitivity reportedly marked the classifier's diagnosis of cytomegalovirus status. That first-cohort TCR clusters tended to co-occur in the 90 to 150 validation repertoires was found in a later analysis. Listed as cytomegalovirus-associated were 150 or so TCR beta chains.

The gene calls are TRBV19 and TRBJ2-6; D is unclear. Sequences were obtained from PBMCs. The clonotype was recovered from a woman under 40 in good health and CMV-seronegative. The CDR3 nucleotides are TGTGCCAGTAGTGAAGAGACAAGGCGTGGGGCCAACGTCCTGACTTTC. Protein sequence: CASSEETRRGANVLTF.